This T cell receptor (beta chain) was sequenced for a study of vaccination effects on CD4 cells after COVID-19. The ViraFEST assay expanded antigen-specific CD4+ T cells with viral peptide pools before sequencing. Investigators separated out CD4+ T cells once 9 to 11 days of culture had passed. Of the BNT162b2 and mRNA-1273 vaccines, participants received two doses of one or the other. This clone came up once. Its target is unknown. Generated by immunoSEQ multiplex PCR, the TCRdb table keeps only in-frame clones and is missing some. Among tens of thousands of clones listed, about 66% were seen once. Germline V lookup: CDR1 SGHNT, CDR2 YENEEA. The CDR3 totals 15 residues. Trimming removed 3 bases at V and 1 base at J, with 9 bases between.

The sample in question was CD4+ T cells from PBMCs cultured with SARS-CoV-2 spike peptides, obtained after COVID-19 vaccination. The chain carries TRBV11-3 and TRBJ2-2; D is possibly TRBD2 (5 bases). This receptor was identified in a human donor who received a COVID-19 vaccine. For the CDR3, the DNA is TGTGCCAGCAGCTTGAGCGGAAGGAACACCGGGGAGCTGTTTTTT. This encodes CASSLSGRNTGELFF. Supplemented by reference TRBV11-3 and TRBJ2-2, the full variable domain reads EAGVVQSPRYKIIEKKQPVAFWCNPISGHNTLYWYLQNLGQGPELLIRYENEEAVDDSQLPKDRFSAERLKGVDSTLKIQPAELGDSAVYLCASSLSGRNTGELFFGEGSRLTVL.